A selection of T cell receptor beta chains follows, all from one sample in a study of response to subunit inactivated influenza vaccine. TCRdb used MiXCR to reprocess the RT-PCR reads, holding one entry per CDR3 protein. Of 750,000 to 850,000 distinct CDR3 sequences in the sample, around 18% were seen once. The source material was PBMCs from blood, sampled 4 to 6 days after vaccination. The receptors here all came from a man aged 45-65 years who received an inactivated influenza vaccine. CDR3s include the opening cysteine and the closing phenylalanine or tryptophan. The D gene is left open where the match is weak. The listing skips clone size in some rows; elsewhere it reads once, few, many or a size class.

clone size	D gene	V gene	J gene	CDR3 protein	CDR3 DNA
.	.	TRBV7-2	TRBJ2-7	CASKLGSGSSYEQYF	TGTGCCAGCAAACTAGGGTCGGGGTCCTCCTACGAGCAGTACTTC
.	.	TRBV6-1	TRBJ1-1	CASSELSNTEAFF	TGTGCCAGCAGTGAACTATCGAACACTGAAGCTTTCTTT
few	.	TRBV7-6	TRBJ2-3	CASSTGPRVGTDTQYF	TGTGCCAGCAGCACGGGACCACGGGTGGGCACAGATACGCAGTATTTT
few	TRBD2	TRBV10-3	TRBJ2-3	CAISGQTSGKGGPTDTQYF	TGTGCCATCAGTGGCCAGACTAGCGGGAAGGGAGGGCCCACAGATACGCAGTATTTT
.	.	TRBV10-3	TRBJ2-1	CAISESVGSWNEQFF	TGTGCCATCAGTGAGTCGGTCGGCAGCTGGAATGAGCAGTTCTTC
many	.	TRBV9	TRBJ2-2	CASSDANTGELFF	TGTGCCAGCAGCGACGCGAACACCGGGGAGCTGTTTTTT
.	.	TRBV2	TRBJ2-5	CASTRAGETQYF	TGTGCCAGCACTCGGGCGGGAGAGACCCAGTACTTC
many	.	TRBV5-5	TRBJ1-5	CASSLAGTGNQPQHF	TGTGCCAGCAGCTTGGCCGGGACGGGCAATCAGCCCCAGCATTTT
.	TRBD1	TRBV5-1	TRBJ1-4	CASRPGQGREKLFF	TGCGCCAGCAGACCAGGACAGGGAAGGGAAAAACTGTTTTTT
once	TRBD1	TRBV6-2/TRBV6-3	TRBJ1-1	CASSRDRLPAEAFF	TGTGCCAGCAGTCGGGACAGGCTACCCGCTGAAGCTTTCTTT
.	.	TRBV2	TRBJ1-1	CASSEAVGTGTEAFF	TGTGCCAGCAGTGAAGCTGTAGGGACGGGGACTGAAGCTTTCTTT
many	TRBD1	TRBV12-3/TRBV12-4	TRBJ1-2	CASSPTTGADGYGYTF	TGTGCCAGCAGCCCAACCACAGGGGCAGATGGCTATGGCTACACCTTC
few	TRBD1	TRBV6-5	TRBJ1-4	CASSYRDRVNEKLFF	TGTGCCAGCAGTTACCGGGACAGGGTGAATGAAAAACTGTTTTTT
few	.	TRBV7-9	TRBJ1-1	CASSLETPEAFF	TGTGCCAGCAGCTTAGAGACCCCTGAAGCTTTCTTT
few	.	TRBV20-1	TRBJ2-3	CSARAWTDTQYF	TGCAGTGCTAGGGCCTGGACAGATACGCAGTATTTT
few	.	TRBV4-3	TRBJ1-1	CASSQEDKHTEAFF	TGCGCCAGCAGCCAAGAGGACAAGCACACTGAAGCTTTCTTT
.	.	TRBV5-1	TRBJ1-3	CASSWGPRSGNTIYF	TGCGCCAGCAGCTGGGGGCCGCGCTCTGGAAACACCATATATTTT
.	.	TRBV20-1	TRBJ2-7	CSARRAVYEQYF	TGCAGTGCTAGGCGGGCGGTCTACGAGCAGTACTTC
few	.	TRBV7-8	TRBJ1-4	CASSLVDSSVEKLFF	TGTGCCAGCAGCTTAGTAGACTCGTCGGTTGAAAAACTGTTTTTT
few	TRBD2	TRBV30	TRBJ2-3	CAWTSGSTDTQYF	TGTGCCTGGACTAGCGGGAGCACAGATACGCAGTATTTT
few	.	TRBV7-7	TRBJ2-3	CASSLGQGPFGTDTQYF	TGTGCTAGCAGCTTAGGTCAGGGCCCTTTTGGCACAGATACGCAGTATTTT
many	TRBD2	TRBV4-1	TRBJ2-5	CASRRWLAGIMQETQYF	TGCGCCAGCAGAAGGTGGCTAGCGGGGATAATGCAAGAGACCCAGTACTTC
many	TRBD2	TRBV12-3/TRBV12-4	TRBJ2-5	CASSPSGVRLETQYF	TGTGCCAGCAGCCCTAGCGGGGTGAGGCTAGAGACCCAGTACTTC
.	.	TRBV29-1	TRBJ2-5	CSVENAGRVSGTQYF	TGCAGCGTTGAAAATGCGGGCAGGGTATCGGGGACCCAGTACTTC
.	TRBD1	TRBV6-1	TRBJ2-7	CASGTGFGYEQYF	TGTGCCAGTGGGACAGGGTTCGGGTACGAGCAGTACTTC
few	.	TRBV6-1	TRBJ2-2	CASGGFRNTGELFF	TGTGCCAGCGGGGGGTTTAGAAACACCGGGGAGCTGTTTTTT
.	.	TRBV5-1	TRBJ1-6	CASSERTDYNSPLHF	TGCGCCAGCAGCGAGCGGACGGATTATAATTCACCCCTCCACTTT
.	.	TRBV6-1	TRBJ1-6	CASNLDRFNAPLHF	TGTGCCAGCAACCTGGACAGATTCAATGCACCCCTCCACTTT
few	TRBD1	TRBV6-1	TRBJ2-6	CASRRGQSSFSGANVLTF	TGTGCCAGCAGGAGGGGACAGAGCAGTTTCTCTGGGGCCAACGTCCTGACTTTC
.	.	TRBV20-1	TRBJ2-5	CSAPSLQGLETQYF	TGCAGTGCCCCCTCGCTCCAGGGGCTGGAGACCCAGTACTTC
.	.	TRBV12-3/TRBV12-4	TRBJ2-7	CASSFSGPGGYEQYF	TGTGCCAGCAGTTTTTCGGGTCCAGGGGGGTACGAGCAGTACTTC
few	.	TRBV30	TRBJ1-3	CAWSVGQGTNTIYF	TGTGCCTGGAGTGTCGGGCAGGGGACAAACACCATATATTTT
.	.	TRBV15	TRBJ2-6	CATSREIAGANVLTF	TGTGCCACCAGCAGAGAGATAGCCGGGGCCAACGTCCTGACTTTC
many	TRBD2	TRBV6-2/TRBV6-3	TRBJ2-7	CASSRTSGSGGEQYF	TGTGCCAGCAGCCGGACTAGCGGGTCCGGTGGGGAGCAGTACTTC
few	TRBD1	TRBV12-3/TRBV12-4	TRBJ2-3	CASRDRDRVADTQYF	TGTGCCAGCAGGGACCGGGACAGGGTTGCAGATACGCAGTATTTT
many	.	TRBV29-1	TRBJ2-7	CSVVPGRSAYEQYF	TGCAGCGTTGTCCCTGGGCGGTCGGCCTACGAGCAGTACTTC
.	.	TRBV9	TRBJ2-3	CASSVDDADTQYF	TGTGCCAGCAGCGTAGATGATGCAGATACGCAGTATTTT
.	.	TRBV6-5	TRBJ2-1	CASSYSIQLSNEQFF	TGTGCCAGCAGTTACTCGATACAGCTAAGCAATGAGCAGTTCTTC
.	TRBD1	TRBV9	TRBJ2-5	CASSVALDRGQETQYF	TGTGCCAGCAGCGTAGCTTTGGACAGGGGGCAAGAGACCCAGTACTTC
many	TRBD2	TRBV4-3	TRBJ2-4	CASSQEVTSENIQYF	TGCGCCAGCAGCCAAGAGGTGACTAGCGAAAACATTCAGTACTTC
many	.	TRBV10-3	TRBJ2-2	CAIRGQGRAGELFF	TGTGCCATCAGAGGGCAGGGAAGGGCCGGGGAGCTGTTTTTT
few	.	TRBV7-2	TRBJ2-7	CASSSTGHEQYF	TGTGCCAGCAGCTCCACAGGCCACGAGCAGTACTTC
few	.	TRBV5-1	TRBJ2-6	CASSLAPRDRAFFSGANVLTF	TGCGCCAGCAGCTTGGCGCCACGGGACCGGGCATTTTTCTCTGGGGCCAACGTCCTGACTTTC
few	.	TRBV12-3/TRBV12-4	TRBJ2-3	CASRIRLTDTQYF	TGTGCCAGCCGTATTAGATTAACCGATACGCAGTATTTT
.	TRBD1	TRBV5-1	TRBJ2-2	CASSEGFGQGRLRSNTGELFF	TGCGCCAGCAGTGAGGGCTTTGGACAGGGTAGGCTCCGATCGAACACCGGGGAGCTGTTTTTT
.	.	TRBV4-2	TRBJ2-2	CASSQEVWTRNTGELFF	TGTGCCAGCAGCCAAGAGGTGTGGACGAGGAACACCGGGGAGCTGTTTTTT
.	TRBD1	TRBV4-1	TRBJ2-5	CASRTGTGGKETQYF	TGCGCCAGCAGGACCGGGACAGGGGGAAAAGAGACCCAGTACTTC
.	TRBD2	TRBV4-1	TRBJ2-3	CASSRLSSGGTDTQYF	TGCGCCAGCAGCCGCCTATCTAGCGGGGGGACAGATACGCAGTATTTT
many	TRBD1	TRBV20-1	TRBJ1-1	CSANQQGVGVIDTEAFF	TGCAGTGCTAATCAACAGGGGGTAGGAGTGATCGACACTGAAGCTTTCTTT
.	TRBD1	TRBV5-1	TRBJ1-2	CASSLTRDRNDYGYTF	TGCGCCAGCAGTTTGACACGGGACAGGAACGACTATGGCTACACCTTC
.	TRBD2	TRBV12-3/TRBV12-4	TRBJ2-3	CASSFGGGRDTQYF	TGTGCCAGCAGTTTTGGGGGGGGTAGGGATACGCAGTATTTT
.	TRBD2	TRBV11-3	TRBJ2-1	CASSLDSASGKSGEQFF	TGTGCCAGCAGCTTAGATTCTGCTAGCGGTAAATCTGGTGAGCAGTTCTTC
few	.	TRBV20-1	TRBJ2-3	CSASRPRWRTDTQYF	TGCAGTGCTAGCCGCCCTCGATGGCGCACAGATACGCAGTATTTT
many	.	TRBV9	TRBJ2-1	CASSVAGSLNEQFF	TGTGCCAGCAGCGTAGCTGGCTCCCTGAATGAGCAGTTCTTC
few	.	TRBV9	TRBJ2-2	CASSVGTSNTGELFF	TGTGCCAGCAGCGTAGGGACATCGAACACCGGGGAGCTGTTTTTT